The text below deals with one TCR beta chain. Its recognized antigen is unknown. Per-nucleotide qualities are absent, and no much larger clonotype sits a single base away. The CDR3 numbers 15 residues from cysteine through phenylalanine. Only the CDR3 portion is preserved as DNA: 45 bases, with reading frame beginning at the first base. CDR1 LGHNA and CDR2 YNFKEQ were looked up in the germline V gene. Trimming at the junction amounts to 2 bases on V and 5 bases on J, and the germline ends lie 15 bases apart. The immunoSEQ Assay, a bias-controlled multiplex PCR, was used to amplify TCRbeta CDR3 regions from genomic DNA. The original methods were these. The number of nucleated cells in each sample was estimated by amplification of reference gene primers within the assay. To quantify the absolute abundance of each unique TCRbeta CDR3 rearrangement, sequence reads were collapsed and filtered. For each sample, productive Simpson clonality was calculated as the square root of Simpson's diversity index over productive rearrangements. This is the immuneACCESS table as TCRdb keeps it, with only in-frame sequences that have V and J called. A part of the clones is gone; compared with another copy, unresolved V genes explain less than half, and the rest is unexplained. Clone size and the V and J calls come from that table; the DNA yielded D and trimming. The sample includes some 350,000 clones, with around 90% observed a single time. Jointly, the top ten make up 2.5% to 3.5% of the sample.

This specimen belongs to a study of blood T cell repertoires in COVID-19 (dated by TCRdb to the early 2020s). Turning to the overall study: Samples covering the acute and convalescent phases of COVID-19 were provided by collaborators in the United States, Italy and Spain. A de-identified subject ID, COVID-19 status, age in years and sex were almost always included in the sample metadata. Samples were obtained from the ongoing ImmuneRACE study (first 160 participants) and from 1,254 subjects provided by 6 global collaborators. Where HLA class I and class II types were available, the types were taken from metadata supplied by the sample provider, not from assay-based typing. The material from the prospective study consisted of cDNA or gDNA derived from T cells, B-cell-depleted T cells, or PBMCs. The dataset comprised deeply sampled blood TCRbeta repertoires from subjects exposed to, actively infected with, or recovered from COVID-19. The repertoires were released in a freely available public database meant as a resource for research on the immune response to SARS-CoV-2. Study-wide conclusions, independent of this receptor: Clinical and demographic metadata were provided uncurated, with the amount varying by source and participant.

In Seattle, one collaborating source enrolled patients while the infection was active and tracked those patients longitudinally over the course of disease. The collaborating institutions used their own protocols to collect whole blood in K2EDTA tubes. For TCRbeta analysis, collaborators shipped samples in one of three forms: frozen whole blood, isolated PBMCs, or DNA extracted from either of those sample types. This sequence uses TRBV4-2 and TRBJ1-1, and TRBD1 may be the D gene, going by 6 matching bases. Sequencing used peripheral blood. This TCR was sampled from a woman aged 25 to 39 with COVID-19, enrolled during active disease. Read as DNA, the sequence is TGTGCCAGCAGCCAACTGGGGGGCGGGAGAACTGAAGCTTTCTTT. It codes for CASSQLGGGRTEAFF.